One sample yielded the 2 T cell receptor beta chains listed below, sequenced in a study of technical replicates of blood from a few donors. The assay was immunoSEQ multiplex PCR, and TCRdb's table has in-frame clones only and misses some. The profile shows 50,000 to 70,000 clones, less than 90% of them singletons. Material: PBMCs. Receptor source: a human donor in good health. Some clones in this sample may be carry-over from other donors' samples.

The gene calls are TRBV7-2 and TRBJ1-5; tentatively, D is TRBD1 (6 bases). Germline V gene sequence: CDR1 SGHTA, CDR2 FQGNSA. V was pared by 9 bases and J by 1 base, with 10 bases between. This CDR3 contains 13 residues. CDR3 nucleotide sequence: TGTGCCAGACATGGACAGAGCAATCAGCCCCAGCATTTT. Translated, it gives CARHGQSNQPQHF.

Only one count was recorded for this clone. The J gene is TRBJ1-1, the V gene TRBV6-5; 10 nucleotides line up with TRBD1. The junction had 8 bases not matched to a gene; V was cut back by 2 bases and J by 5 bases. The CDR3 contains 16 residues. CDR1 and CDR2 from the germline V gene are MNHEY and SVGAGI. This CDR3 reads CASSYPQTGGRTEAFF. The CDR3 bases are TGTGCCAGCAGTTACCCTCAGACAGGGGGCAGAACTGAAGCTTTCTTT.